The 7 T cell receptor beta chains presented below share a single source sample, sequenced in a study of shared clonotypes between healthy human individuals. Positively selected for CCR7, the CD45RO-negative cells used as naive CD8 cells excluded terminally differentiated effector memory CD45RA+ cells. Assay used: immunoSEQ multiplex PCR; TCRdb lists only in-frame clones, some missing. The data hold 700,000 to 950,000 clones, with around 96% observed a single time. Input material: naive CD8+ T cells sorted from blood. All receptors derive from a man aged 30 to 39 in good health.

This clone occurred a few times. The rearrangement links TRBV29-1 to TRBJ1-2; no clear D gene. The CDR3 length is 13 residues. CDR1 and CDR2 from the germline V gene are SQVTM and ANQGSEA. V was shortened by 4 bases and J by 8 bases, with 17 bases between the two germline ends. As DNA, the CDR3 is TGCAGCGTTGGCCCCGAGGGATCGGGCGGCTACACCTTC. Its protein product is CSVGPEGSGGYTF.

This chain joins TRBV9 and TRBJ2-7; D may be TRBD2 (6 bases). The V end was cut by 3 bases, the J end by 1 base, with 20 bases between. CDR1 is SGDLS, CDR2 YYNGEE, per germline. This CDR3 spans 17 amino acids. The CDR3 loop is CASSDSIGGGESYEQYF. The DNA of the CDR3 is TGTGCCAGCAGCGATTCTATCGGGGGAGGTGAATCCTACGAGCAGTACTTC.

The rearrangement joins TRBV7-6 to TRBJ2-3; D is possibly TRBD2 (5 bases). Trimming removed 4 bases from V and 0 bases from J, with 11 bases in between. Germline V lookup: CDR1 SGHVS, CDR2 FNYEAQ. The CDR3 runs to 15 residues. The CDR3 bases are TGTGCCAGCAGCTATCGCGGGCGGAGCACAGATACGCAGTATTTT. Translated, it gives CASSYRGRSTDTQYF.

V and J are TRBV13 and TRBJ2-7; 11 bases are a match to TRBD1. The CDR3 consists of 15 residues. The trim removed 5 bases at V and 1 base at J, leaving 4 bases unmatched. In germline, CDR1 is PRHDT, CDR2 FYEKMQ (reference sequence). CDR3 in amino acids: CASSKGQGASYEQYF. The CDR3 bases are TGTGCCAGCAGCAAAGGACAGGGGGCATCCTACGAGCAGTACTTC. Variable domain in full (rest from reference TRBV13 and TRBJ2-7): AAGVIQSPRHLIKEKRETATLKCYPIPRHDTVYWYQQGPGQDPQFLISFYEKMQSDKGSIPDRFSAQQFSDYHSELNMSSLELGDSALYFCASSKGQGASYEQYFGPGTRLTVT.

On this clone itself: This sample includes further DNA sequences coding for the same CDR3. This chain uses TRBV7-7 with TRBJ2-5; 7 bases agree with TRBD2. The CDR3 runs to 14 residues. V trimming: 0 bases; J trimming: 5 bases; junction bases outside the gene matches: 3. The germline gives CDR1 SSHAT, CDR2 FNYEAQ (reference sequence). CDR3 sequence: CASSLAGEGETQYF. CDR3 coding DNA: TGTGCCAGCAGCTTAGCCGGGGAGGGGGAGACCCAGTACTTC.

The V call is TRBV9, the J call TRBJ2-1, with 11 bases matching TRBD2. Germline CDR1 reads SGDLS; CDR2 reads YYNGEE. V gave up 1 base and J gave up 7 bases; unmatched junction bases: 10. The CDR3 loop spans 17 amino acids. Written as DNA, the CDR3 is TGTGCCAGCAGCGTATCCCCACTAGCGGGAGCTTATAATGAGCAGTTCTTC. This gives the protein CASSVSPLAGAYNEQFF. The full variable domain, completed using reference TRBV9 and TRBJ2-1, is DSGVTQTPKHLITATGQRVTLRCSPRSGDLSVYWYQQSLDQGLQFLIQYYNGEERAKGNILERFSAQQFPDLHSELNLSSLELGDSALYFCASSVSPLAGAYNEQFFGPGTRLTVL.

This clone was counted a single time. The chain joins TRBV27 to TRBJ1-2, with no clear D. Per germline, CDR1 MNHEY and CDR2 SMNVEV (reference sequence). This CDR3 has 16 amino acids. The ends were cut back, 4 bases at V and 2 bases at J, with 17 bases in the middle. CDR3 bases: TGTGCCAGCAGTTCCATCGAGAAAGAACTAAACTATGGCTACACCTTC. Translated: CASSSIEKELNYGYTF.